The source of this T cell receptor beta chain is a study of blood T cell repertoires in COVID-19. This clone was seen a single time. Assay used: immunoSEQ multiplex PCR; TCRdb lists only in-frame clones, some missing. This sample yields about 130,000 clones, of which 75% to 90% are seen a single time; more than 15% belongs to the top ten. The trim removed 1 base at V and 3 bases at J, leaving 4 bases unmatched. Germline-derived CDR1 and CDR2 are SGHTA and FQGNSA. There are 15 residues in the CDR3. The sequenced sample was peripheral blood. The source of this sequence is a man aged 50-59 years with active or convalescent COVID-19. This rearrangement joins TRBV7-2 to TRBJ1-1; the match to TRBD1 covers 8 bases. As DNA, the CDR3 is TGTGCCAGCAGCTTAGGAGGACAGGGTGACACTGAAGCTTTCTTT. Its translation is CASSLGGQGDTEAFF.